This T cell receptor beta chain originates from a study of T cells after yellow fever vaccination. The length of the CDR3 is 13 residues. CDR1 and CDR2 (germline): SGHRS, YFSETQ. V lost 0 bases, J lost 15 bases, and 8 bases stayed unmatched. In making TCR cDNA, 5'RACE template switching added a universal primer site and UMIs to it. TCRdb re-called the 5' RACE reads with MiXCR, one entry per CDR3 protein. Of more than 110,000 distinct CDR3 sequences listed, about 6.9% are singletons. This clonotype was detected many times. The chain couples TRBV5-1 to TRBJ2-1; 8 bases map to TRBD1. Material: CD4+ T cells sorted from PBMCs, obtained 10 days after the yellow fever booster vaccination. The receptor was isolated from a man aged 25-45 years who received the YFV17D yellow fever vaccine. The CDR3 DNA follows: TGCGCCAGCAGCTTGGTGGCAGGGGGCTTCCCGTTCTTC. Translating it yields CASSLVAGGFPFF.